These 5 T cell receptor beta chains came from one sample sequenced in a study of T cell responses to AZD1222 COVID-19 vaccine. Clones were read by immunoSEQ multiplex PCR, and TCRdb kept only the in-frame ones, dropping some. The top ten hold roughly 10% of the sample, which has 95,000 to 150,000 clones, 70% to 90% seen once. The sample here was peripheral blood, taken on day 0 of AZD1222 vaccination. These receptors all come from an adult in good health.

The chain recombines TRBV6-2 or TRBV6-3 with TRBJ2-1; 11 positions match TRBD2. This CDR3 region has 15 residues. Per the germline V gene, CDR1 is MNHEY and CDR2 is SVGEGT. V lost 5 bases to trimming and J lost 5 bases; unmatched junction nucleotides: 5. The CDR3, as DNA: TGTGCCAGCAGTCACGGACTAGCGGGCCACAATGAGCAGTTCTTC. Its translation is CASSHGLAGHNEQFF.

CDR3 sequence (DNA): TGTGCCAGCAGCCAAGACGTTACAGCACTCTATGGCTACACCTTC. Translated: CASSQDVTALYGYTF. The gene calls are TRBV3-1 (or the pseudogene TRBV3-2) and TRBJ1-2; D is unresolved. The CDR3 is 15 amino acids. The V end was cut by 0 bases, the J end by 4 bases, with 12 bases between. Germline values: CDR1 LGHDT, CDR2 YNNKEL (reference sequence).

This chain uses TRBV27 with TRBJ1-2, with 9 bases identical to TRBD1. The V segment lost 6 bases and the J segment 8 bases; nucleotides outside the gene matches: 10. Germline CDR1 MNHEY, CDR2 SMNVEV (reference sequence). The CDR3 runs to 14 residues. The CDR3 sequence is CASSPRDRVYGYTF. The CDR3 nucleotides read TGTGCCAGCAGCCCCCGGGACAGGGTGTACGGCTACACCTTC.

The chain couples TRBV7-2 to TRBJ2-1; TRBD2 is a possible D gene (5 bases). CDR1 is SGHTA and CDR2 is FQGNSA in the germline V gene. This CDR3 is built from 17 residues. With 1 base removed from V and 0 bases from J, the gap between germline ends came to 13 bases. CDR3 coding DNA: TGTGCCAGCAGCTTAGGGTTAGCGCTAAGCTCCTACAATGAGCAGTTCTTC. This translates into CASSLGLALSSYNEQFF.

The chain combines TRBV9 with TRBJ1-3; D remains unclear. The germline V gene encodes CDR1 SGDLS and CDR2 YYNGEE. Trimming took 2 bases from V and 3 from J, leaving 6 bases between them. The CDR3 contains 13 residues. The CDR3, as DNA: TGTGCCAGCAGCGTTGGGGTTGGAAACACCATATATTTT. Its protein is CASSVGVGNTIYF.